This T cell receptor (beta chain) appears in the sequencing data of a study of blood T cell repertoires in COVID-19. For the study at large: Some COVID-19 samples were acute and others convalescent; all came from the United States, Italy and Spain. PBMCs, B-cell-depleted T cells, or T cells provided the cDNA or gDNA that made up the material.

Patients at the Seattle site were enrolled during active infection and followed longitudinally. The V and J ends lost 6 bases and 2 bases respectively, with 8 bases between them. Germline V lookup: CDR1 LNHDA, CDR2 SQIVND (reference sequence). The CDR3 is made up of 13 amino acids. In the study's own analysis: By means of reference gene primer amplification, nucleated cell counts were estimated. The data were produced by immunoSEQ multiplex PCR, yet TCRdb's version contains in-frame clones alone and is incomplete. For V, J and clone size, that table is used; D and trimming come from the DNA. Of 330,000 or so clones in the sample, roughly 86% were seen once.

The origin of this receptor is a man between 25 and 39 years old with COVID-19, enrolled during active disease. Sequencing was carried out using peripheral blood. The chain carries TRBV19 and TRBJ1-3; no clear D. The CDR3 bases are TGTGCCAGTAGCCCCGAGCCTGGAAACACCATATATTTT. This sequence encodes CASSPEPGNTIYF.